This T cell receptor beta chain comes out of a study of shared clonotypes between healthy human individuals. Whole-study results and caveats: Naive subsets usually exceeded memory subsets in estimated richness. Generation probabilities were higher for clonotypes shared across all four sorted-subset donors than for unshared ones.

TCRdb's table, derived via immunoSEQ multiplex PCR, lists solely in-frame clones and lacks some. Among roughly 1 million clones listed, 78% were seen once. The CDR3 is 15 residues long. V was pared by 0 bases and J by 3 bases, with 11 bases between. In germline, CDR1 is SGDLS, CDR2 YYNGEE. This clone was counted only a few times. The target antigen is unknown. The source is a man between 18 and 29 years old in good health. Some clones in this sample may be carry-over from other donors' samples. The rearrangement uses TRBV9 and TRBJ2-3, with D unclear. Sequencing input: memory CD4+ T cells from PBMCs. Noted subset: CD45RA-negative fraction. The DNA of the CDR3 is TGTGCCAGCAGCGTAGGGGCTAGGAGTACAGATACGCAGTATTTT. It is translated as CASSVGARSTDTQYF.